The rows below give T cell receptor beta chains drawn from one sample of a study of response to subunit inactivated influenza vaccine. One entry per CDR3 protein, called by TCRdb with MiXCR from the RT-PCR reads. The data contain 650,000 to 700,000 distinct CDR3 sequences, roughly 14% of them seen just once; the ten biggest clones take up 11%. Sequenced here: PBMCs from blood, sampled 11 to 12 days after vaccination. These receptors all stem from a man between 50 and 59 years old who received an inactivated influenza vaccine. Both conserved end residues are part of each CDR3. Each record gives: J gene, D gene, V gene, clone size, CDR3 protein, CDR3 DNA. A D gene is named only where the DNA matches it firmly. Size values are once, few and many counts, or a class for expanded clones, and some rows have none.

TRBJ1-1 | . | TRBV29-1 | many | CSGRGMNTEAFF | TGCAGCGGGAGGGGCATGAACACTGAAGCTTTCTTT
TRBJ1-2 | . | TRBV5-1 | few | CASSIQGPPYTF | TGCGCCAGCTCGATCCAAGGGCCACCCTACACCTTC
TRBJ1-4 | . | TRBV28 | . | CASSLQTFMEEKLFF | TGTGCCAGCAGTTTACAGACATTCATGGAGGAAAAACTGTTTTTT
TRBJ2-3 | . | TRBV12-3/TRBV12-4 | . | CASSPRDPRDTQYF | TGTGCCAGCAGTCCCCGGGACCCCAGGGATACGCAGTATTTT
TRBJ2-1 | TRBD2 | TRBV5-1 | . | CASSLAGGSSYEQFF | TGCGCCAGCAGTCTAGCGGGAGGTAGTAGCTATGAGCAGTTCTTC
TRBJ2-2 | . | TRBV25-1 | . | CASSEFSPQGRYTGELFF | TGTGCCAGCAGTGAATTTAGTCCGCAGGGGCGGTACACCGGGGAGCTGTTTTTT
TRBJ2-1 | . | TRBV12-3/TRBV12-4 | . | CASSFRPTNEQFF | TGTGCCAGCAGTTTTCGACCGACCAATGAGCAGTTCTTC
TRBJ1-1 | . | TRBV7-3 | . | CASSATSNTEAFF | TGTGCCAGCAGCGCCACTTCGAACACTGAAGCTTTCTTT
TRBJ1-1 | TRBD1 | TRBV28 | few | CASSATGGPYPDLEAFF | TGTGCCAGCAGTGCGACAGGGGGCCCGTACCCAGACCTTGAAGCTTTCTTT
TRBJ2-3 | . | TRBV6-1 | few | CASWDSGSTDTQYF | TGTGCCAGCTGGGACAGCGGGAGCACAGATACGCAGTATTTT
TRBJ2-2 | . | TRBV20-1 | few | CSGESRVSGELFF | TGCAGTGGGGAGAGCAGGGTTTCCGGGGAGCTGTTTTTT
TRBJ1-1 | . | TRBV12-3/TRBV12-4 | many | CASSPMALMNTEAFF | TGTGCCAGCAGTCCCATGGCCCTCATGAACACTGAAGCTTTCTTT
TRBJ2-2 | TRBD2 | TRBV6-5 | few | CASSYIGGRSSNTGELFF | TGTGCCAGCAGTTACATTGGCGGGAGGAGCTCGAACACCGGGGAGCTGTTTTTT
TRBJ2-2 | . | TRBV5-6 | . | CASSLFGEDTGELFF | TGTGCCAGCAGCTTGTTTGGGGAAGATACCGGGGAGCTGTTTTTT
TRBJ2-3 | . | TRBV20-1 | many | CSAQSGTTLTDTQYF | TGCAGTGCTCAATCCGGGACAACCCTCACAGATACGCAGTATTTT
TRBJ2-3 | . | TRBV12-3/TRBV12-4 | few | CASSPGTLGDTQYF | TGTGCCAGCAGCCCGGGGACGCTTGGAGATACGCAGTATTTT
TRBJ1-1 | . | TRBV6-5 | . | CASSYSAGPPMKAFF | TGTGCCAGCAGTTACTCCGCGGGACCCCCGATGAAAGCTTTCTTT